What follows are 27 T cell receptor beta chains derived from one specimen sequenced in a study of cytomegalovirus exposure and HLA in healthy donors. The study ran its PCR with 60 Vbeta and 13 Jbeta primers. Assay: immunoSEQ multiplex PCR; the TCRdb copy retains only in-frame clones and omits some. The data contain around 160,000 clones, 80% to 90% of them singletons. The sequenced sample consisted of PBMCs. These receptors were obtained from a man aged 18-30 years in good health and CMV-seropositive.

A single count supports this clone. The chain is built from TRBV5-6 and TRBJ2-3; TRBD1 matches at 9 bases. Trimming removed 2 bases from V and 4 bases from J; junction bases left unmatched: 5. The CDR3 contains 15 residues. The germline CDR1 and CDR2 sequences are SGHDT and YYEEEE. This chain's CDR3 is CASSFLGQGPDTQYF. CDR3 DNA: TGTGCCAGCAGCTTTTTGGGACAGGGCCCAGATACGCAGTATTTT.

The rearrangement joins TRBV6-5 to TRBJ1-2; 7 nucleotides match TRBD1. The CDR3 length is 16 residues. Trimming took 0 bases from V and 3 from J; bases not matched to a gene: 7. CDR1 and CDR2 from the germline V gene are MNHEY and SVGAGI. The DNA for the CDR3 is TGTGCCAGCAGTTACTCGACCTCCGGGACAGACTATGGCTACACCTTC. This sequence encodes CASSYSTSGTDYGYTF.

The chain carries TRBV19 and TRBJ1-2; TRBD1 aligns across 11 bases. The CDR3 has 14 amino acids. CDR1 LNHDA and CDR2 SQIVND come from the germline V gene (reference sequence). The junction had 7 bases not matched to a gene; V was cut back by 5 bases and J by 8 bases. CDR3: CASSLYWDRGGYTF. CDR3 in DNA: TGTGCCAGTAGTTTATACTGGGACAGGGGGGGCTACACCTTC.

The chain recombines TRBV2 with TRBJ2-5; 8 bases line up with TRBD2. Trimming cost V 11 bases and J 3 bases; bases outside gene matches: 8. From germline, CDR1 is SNHLY and CDR2 FYNNEI. The CDR3 consists of 13 residues. The CDR3 here is CAGRSAGEETQYF. As DNA, the CDR3 is TGTGCCGGTCGATCAGCGGGGGAAGAGACCCAGTACTTC.

The CDR3 protein is CASSAAKNTGELFF. CDR3 in DNA: TGTGCCAGCAGCGCTGCGAAGAACACCGGGGAGCTGTTTTTT. The chain links TRBV9 to TRBJ2-2; D is uncertain. Trimming took off 3 bases at V and 1 base at J, with 7 bases between the two ends. This CDR3 spans 14 amino acids. Per germline, CDR1 SGDLS and CDR2 YYNGEE.

The chain is built from TRBV19 and TRBJ2-1; 14 bases line up with TRBD2. V was pared by 5 bases and J by 7 bases, with 7 bases of the junction left unmatched. Germline V gene lookup returns CDR1 LNHDA and CDR2 SQIVND (reference sequence). This CDR3 spans 16 amino acids. The CDR3, as DNA: TGTGCCAGTAGTTTCGGACTAGCGGGGGGAAGGAATGAGCAGTTCTTC. As protein: CASSFGLAGGRNEQFF.

V and J are TRBV30 and TRBJ1-1; D perhaps matches TRBD1 (6 bases). Trimming took 7 bases from V and 5 from J, leaving 17 bases between them. CDR3 size: 13 residues. The germline V gene encodes CDR1 GTSNPN and CDR2 SVGIG (reference sequence). CDR3 sequence reads: CALTGDLGTEAFF. The CDR3 bases are TGTGCCTTGACAGGCGATTTAGGGACTGAAGCTTTCTTT.

This chain links TRBV7-6 with TRBJ1-5; D is perhaps TRBD1 (6 bases). CDR3 length: 16 amino acids. Germline V CDR1 and CDR2: SGHVS, FNYEAQ. V gave up 1 base and J gave up 5 bases, with 15 bases separating them. The CDR3 DNA follows: TGTGCCAGCAGCTTAGGAGCACCAGGGGCAGATCAGCCCCAGCATTTT. Translation: CASSLGAPGADQPQHF.

The chain carries TRBV4-1 and TRBJ1-2, with no clear D. The germline V and J ends were trimmed by 1 base and 5 bases, with 8 bases remaining between them. Germline CDR1 reads MGHRA; CDR2 reads YSYEKL. This CDR3 is 13 amino acids long. The CDR3 bases are TGCGCCAGCAGCCAAGCACGAGGGTATGGCTACACCTTC. This translates into CASSQARGYGYTF.

V gene TRBV6-1 combines with J gene TRBJ2-7, with TRBD1 matching over 9 bases. The length of the CDR3 is 15 residues. V lost 6 bases and J lost 5; bases outside the gene matches: 11. Germline V gene data show CDR1 as MNHNS and CDR2 as SASEGT. In nucleotides, the CDR3 is TGTGCCAGCAGCACAGGGGGCGGTGGAGGCCACGAGCAGTACTTC. Its translation: CASSTGGGGGHEQYF.

In its sample, this clone was seen once. This chain links TRBV30 with TRBJ1-3; D gene uncertain. The CDR3 runs 12 residues. CDR1 and CDR2 (germline): GTSNPN, SVGIG (reference sequence). The CDR3 nucleotides read TGTGTCGAACGGGACTCTGGAAACACCATATATTTT. Translating gives CVERDSGNTIYF.

The rearrangement uses TRBV6-5 and TRBJ1-4; D is undetermined. Germline V lookup: CDR1 MNHEY, CDR2 SVGAGI. V was cut by 6 bases and J by 5 bases, with 16 bases left in between. The CDR3 is 15 residues long. CDR3 region: CASRTSGRSNEKLFF. The CDR3 DNA reads as TGTGCCAGCAGAACCTCTGGGAGGTCCAATGAAAAACTGTTTTTT.

The chain employs TRBV5-4 and TRBJ2-3; 11 bases line up with TRBD2. V gave up 4 bases and J gave up 4 bases; unmatched junction bases: 11. CDR3 length: 17 amino acids. CDR1 and CDR2 from the germline V gene are SGHNT and YYREEE (reference sequence). CDR3 in DNA: TGTGCCAGCAGCGAATTGCTTAGCGGGGGGGGTGCAGATACGCAGTATTTT. It translates to CASSELLSGGGADTQYF.

This chain joins TRBV7-9 and TRBJ2-1; 7 bases align to TRBD2. This CDR3 is built from 15 residues. J lost 6 bases, V lost 2 bases, and 7 bases had no gene match. The germline CDR1 and CDR2 sequences are SEHNR and FQNEAQ (reference sequence). CDR3 loop: CASSLWSTGGNEQFF. Here the CDR3 DNA reads TGTGCCAGCAGCTTATGGAGTACGGGGGGCAATGAGCAGTTCTTC.

The rearrangement links TRBV2 to TRBJ1-2; 7 bases align to TRBD1. The CDR3 sequence is 20 residues long. The junction had 26 bases not matched to a gene; V was cut back by 7 bases and J by 3 bases. Germline V lookup: CDR1 SNHLY, CDR2 FYNNEI. The CDR3 region is CASIHKLISRGSNGDYGYTF. For the CDR3, the DNA is TGTGCCAGCATCCACAAACTAATCTCCAGGGGGAGTAACGGGGACTATGGCTACACCTTC.

V is TRBV9 and J is TRBJ2-1, with 13 bases matching TRBD2. The CDR3 is 17 residues long. Germline V lookup: CDR1 SGDLS, CDR2 YYNGEE. Germline trimming cut 4 bases from V and 2 bases from J; bases unmatched to any gene: 6. Here the CDR3 reads CASSTGLAGAAYNEQFF. DNA for the CDR3: TGTGCCAGCAGCACTGGACTAGCGGGGGCCGCCTACAATGAGCAGTTCTTC.

The chain carries TRBV7-6 and TRBJ1-4; TRBD1 aligns across 7 bases. V was pared by 1 base and J by 10 bases, with 6 bases of the junction left unmatched. The CDR3 is made up of 14 amino acids. The germline V gene encodes CDR1 SGHVS and CDR2 FNYEAQ. CDR3 in amino acids: CASSLGQGISKLFF. In DNA form, the CDR3 reads TGTGCCAGCAGCTTAGGACAGGGAATTTCAAAACTGTTTTTT. The full variable domain, with the rest looked up from reference TRBV7-6 and TRBJ1-4, is GAGVSQSPRYKVTKRGQDVALRCDPISGHVSLYWYRQALGQGPEFLTYFNYEAQQDKSGLPNDRFSAERPEGSISTLTIQRTEQRDSAMYRCASSLGQGISKLFFGSGTQLSVL.

CDR3 residues: CASSVGGGRNTGELFF. Written as DNA, the CDR3 is TGTGCCAGCAGCGTAGGAGGGGGCCGGAACACCGGGGAGCTGTTTTTT. The J gene is TRBJ2-2, the V gene TRBV9; TRBD1 aligns across 7 bases. Germline CDR1 is SGDLS and CDR2 is YYNGEE. This CDR3 spans 16 amino acids. Germline trimming cut 0 bases from V and 1 base from J; bases unmatched to any gene: 3.

V and J are TRBV11-1 and TRBJ2-5, with TRBD2 matching over 10 bases. In germline, CDR1 is SGHAT, CDR2 FQDESV (reference sequence). The CDR3 has 16 residues. With 2 bases clipped from V and 2 bases from J, the junction kept 5 bases outside the gene matches. CDR3 nucleotides: TGTGCCAGCAGCTTAAGGTTTAGCGGGGGGCAAGAGACCCAGTACTTC. Translating it yields CASSLRFSGGQETQYF.

The V call is TRBV5-1, the J call TRBJ2-7, with TRBD2 identical over 9 bases. The CDR3 has 16 residues. V lost 1 base to trimming and J lost 6 bases; unmatched junction nucleotides: 11. Germline CDR1 reads SGHRS; CDR2 reads YFSETQ. For the CDR3, the DNA is TGCGCCAGCAGCTTGACTAATAGCGGGGGCTCTCCCGAGCAGTACTTC. Protein: CASSLTNSGGSPEQYF.

The CDR3 region is CASSLARTRPSSGANVLTF. CDR3 coding DNA: TGTGCCAGCAGCTTAGCCCGGACTAGACCTTCCTCTGGGGCCAACGTCCTGACTTTC. The chain joins TRBV7-9 to TRBJ2-6; 7 bases fit TRBD2. J was trimmed by 0 bases and V by 0 bases; bases with no gene match: 8. This CDR3 contains 19 residues. The germline gives CDR1 SEHNR, CDR2 FQNEAQ (reference sequence).

J is TRBJ1-3 and V is TRBV7-2; 7 positions match TRBD1. The CDR3 has 16 amino acids. V shed 5 bases and J 0 bases; nucleotides not matched to a gene: 7. Germline V CDR1 and CDR2: SGHTA, FQGNSA. In DNA form, the CDR3 reads TGTGCCAGCAGCGCATCCGGGACAGCCTCTGGAAACACCATATATTTT. It specifies CASSASGTASGNTIYF.

The table lists this clone with a count of one. The chain joins TRBV6-6 to TRBJ1-4, with 10 bases identical to TRBD1. J lost 4 bases, V lost 8 bases, and 7 bases had no gene match. The germline gives CDR1 MNHNY, CDR2 SVGAGI (reference sequence). The CDR3 is 15 amino acids. CDR3 in amino acids: CASGRQGAINEKLFF. Here the CDR3 DNA reads TGTGCCAGCGGTAGACAGGGGGCGATTAATGAAAAACTGTTTTTT.

The chain joins TRBV5-4 to TRBJ1-5, with D possibly being TRBD1 (5 bases). This CDR3 spans 16 amino acids. Looked up from germline, CDR1 is SGHNT and CDR2 is YYREEE (reference sequence). Trimming removed 2 bases from V and 2 bases from J, with 14 bases in between. CDR3 sequence: CASSFGGGGGNQPQHF. In nucleotides, the CDR3 is TGTGCCAGCAGCTTCGGGGGGGGAGGCGGCAATCAGCCCCAGCATTTT.

V and J are TRBV7-9 and TRBJ2-7; 8 bases agree with TRBD1. The CDR3 covers 15 residues. Unmatched junction bases numbered 10, after V lost 5 bases and J lost 4 bases. CDR1 and CDR2 (germline): SEHNR, FQNEAQ (reference sequence). The CDR3 here is CASSRGQGLIYEQYF. The CDR3 nucleotides read TGTGCCAGCAGCAGAGGACAGGGCTTAATTTACGAGCAGTACTTC.

The chain recombines TRBV7-9 with TRBJ2-2; 7 nucleotides agree with TRBD1. Germline loops: CDR1 SEHNR, CDR2 FQNEAQ (reference sequence). The CDR3 runs to 15 residues. The V segment lost 6 bases and the J segment 4 bases; nucleotides outside the gene matches: 8. The CDR3 nucleotides are TGTGCCAGCAGGAACTTACAGGGGAGCACCGGGGAGCTGTTTTTT. Its translation is CASRNLQGSTGELFF.

This clone was detected once. V is TRBV21-1 and J is TRBJ1-2; the tabulated D call, TRBD1, remains unverified against the DNA. TRBV21-1 is deemed a pseudogene. The CDR3 covers 16 residues. Here the CDR3 DNA reads TGTGCCAGCAGCAAGTGGGTGGACAGGGCCCACTATGGCTACACCTTC. Encoded protein: CASSKWVDRAHYGYTF.